A single sample gave rise to the 4 T cell receptor beta chains below, sequenced in a study of T cells in Graves' hyperthyroidism and ophthalmopathy. It was RNA transcripts that yielded the amplified TCR beta CDR3 regions. The HTBI primer set drove a first-round RT-PCR of the TCR CDR3. TCRdb re-called the multiplex PCR reads with MiXCR, one entry per CDR3 protein. This sample carries about 590,000 distinct CDR3 sequences, around 16% of them seen once, and the ten largest clones take less than 9.5%. Sequencing used blood. All receptors come from a woman between 25 and 40 years old with Graves' hyperthyroidism.

This clonotype was seen a few times. The chain joins TRBV20-1 to TRBJ2-3; D not resolved. From germline, CDR1 is DFQATT and CDR2 SNEGSKA (reference sequence). CDR3 length: 14 amino acids. V lost 2 bases and J 1 base, leaving 10 bases between the germline ends. In nucleotides, the CDR3 is TGCAGTGCTAGAAAAGGGCTCGGCACAGATACGCAGTATTTT. This gives the protein CSARKGLGTDTQYF.

This clonotype was counted between two and nine times. The chain is built from TRBV20-1 and TRBJ1-5, with 9 bases that match TRBD1. Germline CDR1 is DFQATT and CDR2 is SNEGSKA (reference sequence). V lost 4 bases and J lost 2; bases outside the gene matches: 3. The CDR3 contains 14 residues. The CDR3 reads CSATDRGGNQPQHF. The CDR3 nucleotides read TGCAGTGCTACGGACAGGGGTGGCAATCAGCCCCAGCATTTT.

This clonotype was observed many times. The chain employs TRBV3-1 and TRBJ2-7; D perhaps matches TRBD2 (6 bases). The CDR3 length is 14 residues. The germline CDR1 and CDR2 sequences are LGHDT and YNNKEL (reference sequence). Trimming stripped 5 bases from V and 4 bases from J, with 15 bases between. The CDR3 DNA is TGTGCCAGCAGCATGCGGGTGGGGAGGTACGAGCAGTACTTC. Its translation is CASSMRVGRYEQYF.

This clonotype was recorded many times. The genes are TRBV7-2 and TRBJ2-2; D remains ambiguous. V dropped 4 bases and J dropped 5 bases, with 14 bases sitting between them. This CDR3 contains 15 residues. CDR1 and CDR2 from the germline V gene are SGHTA and FQGNSA. The CDR3 sequence is CASSYGQSKTGELFF. The CDR3 DNA sequence: TGTGCCAGCAGCTACGGGCAGAGTAAGACCGGGGAGCTGTTTTTT.